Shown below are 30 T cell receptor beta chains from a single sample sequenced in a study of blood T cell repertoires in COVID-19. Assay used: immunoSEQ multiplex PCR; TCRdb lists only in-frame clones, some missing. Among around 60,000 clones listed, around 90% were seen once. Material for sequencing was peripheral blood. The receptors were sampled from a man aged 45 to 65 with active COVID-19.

The CDR3 reads CASSHYRGRDNQPQHF. CDR3 nucleotides: TGTGCCAGCAGCCACTACAGGGGGCGGGACAATCAGCCCCAGCATTTT. This rearrangement joins TRBV3-1 (or the pseudogene TRBV3-2) to TRBJ1-5, with TRBD1 identical over 9 bases. The V segment lost 3 bases and the J segment 3 bases; nucleotides outside the gene matches: 6. CDR1 is LGHDT, CDR2 YNNKEL, per germline (reference sequence). CDR3 length: 16 residues.

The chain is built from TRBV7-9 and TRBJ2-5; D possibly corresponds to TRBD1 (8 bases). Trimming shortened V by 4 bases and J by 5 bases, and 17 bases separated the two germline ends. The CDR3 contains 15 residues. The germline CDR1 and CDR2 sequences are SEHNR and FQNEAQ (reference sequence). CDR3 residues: CASSYNTGGVETQYF. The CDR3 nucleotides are TGTGCCAGCAGCTACAATACAGGGGGGGTGGAGACCCAGTACTTC.

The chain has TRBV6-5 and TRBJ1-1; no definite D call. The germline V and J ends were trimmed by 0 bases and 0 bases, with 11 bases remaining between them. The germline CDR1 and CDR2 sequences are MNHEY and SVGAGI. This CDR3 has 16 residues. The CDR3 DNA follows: TGTGCCAGCAGTTACTCGAGTGGAGCTATGAACACTGAAGCTTTCTTT. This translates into CASSYSSGAMNTEAFF.

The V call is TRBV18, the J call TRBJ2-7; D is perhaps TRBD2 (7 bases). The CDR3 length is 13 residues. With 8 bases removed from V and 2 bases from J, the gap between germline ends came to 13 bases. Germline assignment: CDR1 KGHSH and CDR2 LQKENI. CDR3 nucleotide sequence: TGTGCCAGCCAAGGGGGGGGAACCTACGAGCAGTACTTC. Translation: CASQGGGTYEQYF.

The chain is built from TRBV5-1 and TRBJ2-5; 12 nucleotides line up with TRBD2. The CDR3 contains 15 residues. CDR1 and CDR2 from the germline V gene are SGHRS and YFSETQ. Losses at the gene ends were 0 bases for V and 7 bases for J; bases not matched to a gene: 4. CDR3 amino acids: CASSLATSGGGTQYF. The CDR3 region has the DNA TGCGCCAGCAGCTTGGCGACTAGCGGGGGAGGGACCCAGTACTTC.

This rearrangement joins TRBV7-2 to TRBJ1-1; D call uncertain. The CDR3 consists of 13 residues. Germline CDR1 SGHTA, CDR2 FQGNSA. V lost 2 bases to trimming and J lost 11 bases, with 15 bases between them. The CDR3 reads CASSLYTSPGAFF. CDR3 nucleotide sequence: TGTGCCAGCAGCTTATACACATCCCCCGGGGCTTTCTTT. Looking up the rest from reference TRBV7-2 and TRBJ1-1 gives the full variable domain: GAGVSQSPSNKVTEKGKDVELRCDPISGHTALYWYRQSLGQGLEFLIYFQGNSAPDKSGLPSDRFSAERTGGSVSTLTIQRTQQEDSAVYLCASSLYTSPGAFFGQGTRLTVV.

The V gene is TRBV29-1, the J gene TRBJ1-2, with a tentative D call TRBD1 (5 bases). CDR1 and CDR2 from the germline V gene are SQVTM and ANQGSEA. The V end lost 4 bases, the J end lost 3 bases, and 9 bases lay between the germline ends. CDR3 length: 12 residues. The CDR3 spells CSVVGGHYGYTF. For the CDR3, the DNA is TGCAGCGTTGTCGGGGGTCACTATGGCTACACCTTC.

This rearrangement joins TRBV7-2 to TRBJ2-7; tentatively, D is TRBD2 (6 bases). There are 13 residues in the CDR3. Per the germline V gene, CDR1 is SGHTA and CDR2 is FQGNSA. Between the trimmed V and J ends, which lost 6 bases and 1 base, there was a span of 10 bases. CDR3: CASRSGSSYEQYF. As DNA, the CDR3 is TGTGCCAGCAGAAGCGGGTCATCCTACGAGCAGTACTTC. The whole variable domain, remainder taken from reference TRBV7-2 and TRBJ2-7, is GAGVSQSPSNKVTEKGKDVELRCDPISGHTALYWYRQSLGQGLEFLIYFQGNSAPDKSGLPSDRFSAERTGGSVSTLTIQRTQQEDSAVYLCASRSGSSYEQYFGPGTRLTVT.

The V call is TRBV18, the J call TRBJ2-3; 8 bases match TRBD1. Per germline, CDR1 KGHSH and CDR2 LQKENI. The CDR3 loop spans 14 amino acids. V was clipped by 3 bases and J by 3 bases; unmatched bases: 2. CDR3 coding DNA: TGTGCCAGCTCACCGCGGACAGGGACAGATACGCAGTATTTT. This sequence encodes CASSPRTGTDTQYF.

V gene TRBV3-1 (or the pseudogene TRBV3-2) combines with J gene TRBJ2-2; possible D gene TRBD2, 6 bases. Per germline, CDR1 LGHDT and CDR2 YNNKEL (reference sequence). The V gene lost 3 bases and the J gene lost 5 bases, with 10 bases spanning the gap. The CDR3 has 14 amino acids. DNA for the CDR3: TGTGCCAGCAGCCACGGAGGGTATACCGGGGAGCTGTTTTTT. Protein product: CASSHGGYTGELFF.

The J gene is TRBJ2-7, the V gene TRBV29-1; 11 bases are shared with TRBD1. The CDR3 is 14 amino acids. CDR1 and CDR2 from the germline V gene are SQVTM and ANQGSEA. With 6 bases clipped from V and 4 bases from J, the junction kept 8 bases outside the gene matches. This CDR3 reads CSVLSGTGGYEQYF. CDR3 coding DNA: TGCAGCGTCCTGAGCGGGACAGGGGGGTACGAGCAGTACTTC.

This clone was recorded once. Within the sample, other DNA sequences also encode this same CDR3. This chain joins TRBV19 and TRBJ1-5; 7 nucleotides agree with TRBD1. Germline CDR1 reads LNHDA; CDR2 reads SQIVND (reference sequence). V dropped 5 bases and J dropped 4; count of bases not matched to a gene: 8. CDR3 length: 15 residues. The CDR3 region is CASSPQKTGNQPQHF. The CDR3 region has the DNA TGTGCCAGTAGTCCACAAAAGACAGGGAATCAGCCCCAGCATTTT.

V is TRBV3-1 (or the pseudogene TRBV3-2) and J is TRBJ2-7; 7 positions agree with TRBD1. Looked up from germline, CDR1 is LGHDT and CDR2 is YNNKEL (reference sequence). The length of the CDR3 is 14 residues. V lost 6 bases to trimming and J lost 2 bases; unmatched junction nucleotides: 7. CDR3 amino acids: CASRFLDRPYEQYF. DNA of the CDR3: TGTGCCAGCAGGTTCTTGGACAGGCCCTACGAGCAGTACTTC.

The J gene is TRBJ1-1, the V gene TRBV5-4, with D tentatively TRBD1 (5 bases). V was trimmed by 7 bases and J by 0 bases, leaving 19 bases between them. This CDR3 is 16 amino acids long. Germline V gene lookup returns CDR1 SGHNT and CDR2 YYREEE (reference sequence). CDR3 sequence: CASGPSHRTMNTEAFF. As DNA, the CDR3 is TGTGCCAGCGGACCTTCACACCGGACAATGAACACTGAAGCTTTCTTT. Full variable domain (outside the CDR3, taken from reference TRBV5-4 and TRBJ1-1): ETGVTQSPTHLIKTRGQQVTLRCSSQSGHNTVSWYQQALGQGPQFIFQYYREEENGRGNFPPRFSGLQFPNYSSELNVNALELDDSALYLCASGPSHRTMNTEAFFGQGTRLTVV.

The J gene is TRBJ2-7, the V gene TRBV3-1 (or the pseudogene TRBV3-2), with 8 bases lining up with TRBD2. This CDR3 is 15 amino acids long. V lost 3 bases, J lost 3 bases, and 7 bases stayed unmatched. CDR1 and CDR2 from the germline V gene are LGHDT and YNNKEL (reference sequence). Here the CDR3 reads CASSHVSGGLYEQYF. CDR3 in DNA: TGTGCCAGCAGCCACGTCAGCGGGGGACTCTACGAGCAGTACTTC.

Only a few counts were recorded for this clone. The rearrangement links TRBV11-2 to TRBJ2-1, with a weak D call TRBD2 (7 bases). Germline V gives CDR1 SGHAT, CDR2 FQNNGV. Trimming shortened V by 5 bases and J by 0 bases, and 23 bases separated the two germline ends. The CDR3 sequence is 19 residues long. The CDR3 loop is CASSGLRGGASSSYNEQFF. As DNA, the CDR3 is TGTGCCAGCAGCGGTCTTAGAGGGGGGGCCTCTAGCTCCTACAATGAGCAGTTCTTC.

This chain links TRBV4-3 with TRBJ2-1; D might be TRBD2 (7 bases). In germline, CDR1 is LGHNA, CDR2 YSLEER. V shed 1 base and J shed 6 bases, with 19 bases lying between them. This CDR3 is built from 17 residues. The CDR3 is CASSQAFIGGAVNEQFF. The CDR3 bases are TGCGCCAGCAGCCAAGCTTTTATAGGGGGGGCGGTCAATGAGCAGTTCTTC.

CDR3 in DNA: TGTGCCAGCAGTGATAATACAGGGGGCGTGGGTGGCTACACCTTC. Protein product: CASSDNTGGVGGYTF. The chain links TRBV6-1 to TRBJ1-2; TRBD1 matches at 9 bases. With 3 bases clipped from V and 7 bases from J, the junction kept 9 bases outside the gene matches. This CDR3 region has 15 residues. Germline V lookup: CDR1 MNHNS, CDR2 SASEGT.

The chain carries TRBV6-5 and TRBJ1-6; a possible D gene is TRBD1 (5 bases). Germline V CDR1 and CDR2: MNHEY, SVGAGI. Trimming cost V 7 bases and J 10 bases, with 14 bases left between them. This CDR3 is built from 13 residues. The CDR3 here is CASKGPGESPLHF. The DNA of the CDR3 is TGTGCCAGCAAGGGTCCGGGGGAATCACCCCTCCACTTT.

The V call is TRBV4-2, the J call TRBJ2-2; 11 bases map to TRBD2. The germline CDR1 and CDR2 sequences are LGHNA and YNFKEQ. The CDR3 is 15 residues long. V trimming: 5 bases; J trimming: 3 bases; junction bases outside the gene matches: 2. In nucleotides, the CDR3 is TGTGCCAGCAGCGAACTAGCGGGGGACACCGGGGAGCTGTTTTTT. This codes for CASSELAGDTGELFF.

DNA for the CDR3: TGTGCCAGCAGCTTAGCCGCAGGGCATTCGGGTGGCGAGCAGTACTTC. Encoded protein: CASSLAAGHSGGEQYF. The V and J genes are TRBV11-1 and TRBJ2-7; a weak D match, TRBD1 (5 bases). The germline gives CDR1 SGHAT, CDR2 FQDESV (reference sequence). The CDR3 is 16 residues long. The V end was cut by 0 bases, the J end by 6 bases, with 18 bases between.

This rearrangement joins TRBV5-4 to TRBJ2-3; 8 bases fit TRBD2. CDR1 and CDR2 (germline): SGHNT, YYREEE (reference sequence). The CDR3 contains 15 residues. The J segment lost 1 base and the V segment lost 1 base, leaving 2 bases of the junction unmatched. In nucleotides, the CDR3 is TGTGCCAGCAGCTTGAGCGGGGGTGGCACAGATACGCAGTATTTT. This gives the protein CASSLSGGGTDTQYF.

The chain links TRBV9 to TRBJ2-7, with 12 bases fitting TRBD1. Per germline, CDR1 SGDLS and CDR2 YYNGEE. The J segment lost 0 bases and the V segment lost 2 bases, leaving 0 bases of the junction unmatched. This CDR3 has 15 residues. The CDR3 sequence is CASSVGQGASYEQYF. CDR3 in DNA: TGTGCCAGCAGCGTGGGACAGGGGGCCTCCTACGAGCAGTACTTC.

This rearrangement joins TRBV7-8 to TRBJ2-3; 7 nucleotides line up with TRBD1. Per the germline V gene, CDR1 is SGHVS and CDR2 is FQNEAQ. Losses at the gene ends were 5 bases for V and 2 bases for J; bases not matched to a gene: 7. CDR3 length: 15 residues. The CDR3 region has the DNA TGTGCCAGCAGCACAAGGGGGACAGACACAGATACGCAGTATTTT. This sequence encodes CASSTRGTDTDTQYF.

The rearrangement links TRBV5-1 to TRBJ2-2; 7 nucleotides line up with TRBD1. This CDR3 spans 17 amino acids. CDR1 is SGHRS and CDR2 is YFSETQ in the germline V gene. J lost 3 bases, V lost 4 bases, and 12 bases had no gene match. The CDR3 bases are TGCGCCAGCAGCAAAGGACAGGTCGCCTCTTACACCGGGGAGCTGTTTTTT. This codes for CASSKGQVASYTGELFF.

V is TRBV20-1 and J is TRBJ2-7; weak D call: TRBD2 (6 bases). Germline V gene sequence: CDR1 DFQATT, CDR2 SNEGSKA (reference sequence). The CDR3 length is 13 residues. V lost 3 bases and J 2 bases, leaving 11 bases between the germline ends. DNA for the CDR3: TGCAGTGCTAGTTCGGGGACTCCCTACGAGCAGTACTTC. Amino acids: CSASSGTPYEQYF.

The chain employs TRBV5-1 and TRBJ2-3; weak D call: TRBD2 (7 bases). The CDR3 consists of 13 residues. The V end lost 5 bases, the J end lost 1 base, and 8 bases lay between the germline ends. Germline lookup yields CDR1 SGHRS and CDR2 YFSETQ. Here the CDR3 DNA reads TGCGCCAGCAGAGGGGGGGGCACAGATACGCAGTATTTT. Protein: CASRGGGTDTQYF.

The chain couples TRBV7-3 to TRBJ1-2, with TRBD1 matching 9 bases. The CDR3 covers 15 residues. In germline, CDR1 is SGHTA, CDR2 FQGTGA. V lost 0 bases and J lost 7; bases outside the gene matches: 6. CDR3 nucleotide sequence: TGTGCCAGCAGCTTAACGGGGACAGGGTTTGGTGGCTACACCTTC. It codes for CASSLTGTGFGGYTF.

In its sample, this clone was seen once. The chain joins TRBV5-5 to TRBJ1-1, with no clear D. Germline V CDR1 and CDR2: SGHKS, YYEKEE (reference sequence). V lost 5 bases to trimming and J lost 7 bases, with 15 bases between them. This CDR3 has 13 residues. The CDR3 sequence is CASSSIGRLEAFF. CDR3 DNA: TGTGCCAGCAGTTCCATCGGTAGACTTGAAGCTTTCTTT.

CDR3: CATSRRVFNEKLFF. CDR3 DNA sequence: TGTGCCACCAGCAGGAGGGTCTTTAATGAAAAACTGTTTTTT. The chain has TRBV15 and TRBJ1-4, with D unresolved. The CDR3 is 14 amino acids. Trimming removed 3 bases at V and 4 bases at J, with 9 bases between. CDR1 is LNHNV and CDR2 is YYDKDF in the germline V gene (reference sequence).